The 27 T cell receptor beta chains given below trace back to one sample, sequenced in a study of blood T cell repertoires in COVID-19. Sequencing used immunoSEQ multiplex PCR; TCRdb keeps in-frame clones, though not all of them. The top ten clones hold 6.2% of a sample with 200,000 or so clones, around nine tenths of them seen once. Specimen: peripheral blood. These receptors were taken from a woman aged 40 to 55 who had recovered from COVID-19.

The J gene is TRBJ2-1, the V gene TRBV30; 16 nucleotides agree with TRBD2. CDR3 length: 15 residues. V trimming: 1 base; J trimming: 11 bases; junction bases outside the gene matches: 5. The germline V gene encodes CDR1 GTSNPN and CDR2 SVGIG (reference sequence). CDR3 sequence reads: CAWSAKGLAGGQQFF. In nucleotides, the CDR3 is TGTGCCTGGAGTGCCAAGGGACTAGCGGGAGGGCAGCAGTTCTTC.

The chain combines TRBV2 with TRBJ2-7; 8 nucleotides agree with TRBD1. J was trimmed by 8 bases and V by 4 bases; bases with no gene match: 4. The CDR3 runs to 12 residues. Germline-derived CDR1 and CDR2 are SNHLY and FYNNEI. The CDR3 DNA reads as TGTGCCAGCAGTGTTTCAGGGGGCAAGCAGTACTTC. Protein sequence: CASSVSGGKQYF. Using reference TRBV2 and TRBJ2-7 for the parts outside the CDR3, the full variable domain is EPEVTQTPSHQVTQMGQEVILRCVPISNHLYFYWYRQILGQKVEFLVSFYNNEISEKSEIFDDQFSVERPDGSNFTLKIRSTKLEDSAMYFCASSVSGGKQYFGPGTRLTVT.

The chain is built from TRBV5-4 and TRBJ2-7; 10 bases line up with TRBD2. The germline V gene encodes CDR1 SGHNT and CDR2 YYREEE (reference sequence). V dropped 4 bases and J dropped 4; count of bases not matched to a gene: 11. The CDR3 sequence is 16 residues long. CDR3: CASSRRASGSMYEQYF. For the CDR3, the DNA is TGTGCCAGCAGCAGGAGGGCTAGCGGGAGTATGTACGAGCAGTACTTC.

This chain uses TRBV7-9 with TRBJ1-1; weak D call: TRBD1 (6 bases). V was shortened by 3 bases and J by 8 bases, with 13 bases between the two germline ends. Germline V CDR1 and CDR2: SEHNR, FQNEAQ (reference sequence). The CDR3 runs 13 residues. Here the CDR3 reads CASSFGLDREAFF. In nucleotides, the CDR3 is TGTGCCAGCAGCTTTGGTCTTGACAGGGAAGCTTTCTTT.

V usage is TRBV7-9 and J usage is TRBJ2-5; D might be TRBD2 (5 bases). The CDR3 is made up of 13 amino acids. Germline V gives CDR1 SEHNR, CDR2 FQNEAQ (reference sequence). V was clipped by 2 bases and J by 5 bases, with 9 bases between them. CDR3 coding DNA: TGTGCCAGCAGCTTAAATAGGAGGGAGACCCAGTACTTC. It is translated as CASSLNRRETQYF.

CDR3 DNA: TGTGCCAGCAGCCCGAAGACGGCAGGGCAAACTGAAGCTTTCTTT. Translating gives CASSPKTAGQTEAFF. This chain links TRBV7-9 with TRBJ1-1; TRBD1 is a possible D gene (5 bases). Germline V gene lookup returns CDR1 SEHNR and CDR2 FQNEAQ (reference sequence). CDR3 length: 15 amino acids. V dropped 5 bases and J dropped 5 bases, with 18 bases sitting between them.

The V gene is TRBV25-1, the J gene TRBJ2-2, with D possibly matching TRBD1 (5 bases). CDR1 and CDR2 from the germline V gene are MGHDK and SYGVNS. V lost 1 base and J lost 6, with 9 bases in between. The CDR3 covers 14 residues. Here the CDR3 DNA reads TGTGCCAGCAGTGAATTCAGGGCACCCGGGGAGCTGTTTTTT. As protein: CASSEFRAPGELFF.

This chain joins TRBV7-2 and TRBJ1-1; D is possibly TRBD1 (5 bases). CDR3 size: 16 residues. V lost 1 base and J 5 bases, leaving 17 bases between the germline ends. Germline values: CDR1 SGHTA, CDR2 FQGNSA. CDR3 residues: CASSLDGVRAGTEAFF. The CDR3 bases are TGTGCCAGCAGCTTAGATGGGGTCAGGGCGGGGACTGAAGCTTTCTTT.

This clone was seen just once. The V gene is TRBV28, the J gene TRBJ1-1, with TRBD1 matching over 7 bases. Germline CDR1 MDHEN, CDR2 SYDVKM. After removal of 7 bases from V and 5 bases from J, the junction contained 13 bases not matched to a gene. CDR3 length: 15 residues. The DNA of the CDR3 is TGTGCCAGCATCGGACAGGCCCGCCTTAAGACTGAAGCTTTCTTT. Protein: CASIGQARLKTEAFF.

This chain's CDR3 is CATSDGVAGGSDEQYF. In nucleotides, the CDR3 is TGTGCCACCAGTGATGGGGTAGCGGGAGGTAGCGACGAGCAGTACTTC. This chain joins TRBV24-1 and TRBJ2-7, with 10 bases fitting TRBD2. Germline CDR1 reads KGHDR; CDR2 reads SFDVKD. The CDR3 runs 16 residues. V gave up 3 bases and J gave up 5 bases; unmatched junction bases: 9.

This chain joins TRBV28 and TRBJ1-5; D remains unclear. The CDR3 sequence is 15 residues long. CDR1 is MDHEN and CDR2 is SYDVKM in the germline V gene. V lost 5 bases to trimming and J lost 6 bases, with 17 bases between them. The CDR3 DNA reads as TGTGCCAGCAGTCCTACCGGAGTATCGGGTCAGCCCCAGCATTTT. Its translation is CASSPTGVSGQPQHF.

The V and J genes are TRBV27 and TRBJ1-1; TRBD1 might be the D (6 bases). CDR3 size: 13 residues. Trimming cost V 9 bases and J 4 bases, with 15 bases left between them. CDR1 is MNHEY, CDR2 SMNVEV, per germline (reference sequence). In DNA, the CDR3 is TGTGCCAGTACAGGGTCGAGGGGCACTGAAGCTTTCTTT. Translating it yields CASTGSRGTEAFF.

The rearrangement uses TRBV16 and TRBJ2-2; a weak D match, TRBD2 (6 bases). The CDR3 has 15 residues. The germline V gene encodes CDR1 KGHSY and CDR2 FQNENV. Trimming took 1 base from V and 7 from J, leaving 13 bases between them. This CDR3 reads CASSQFLEGGGELFF. CDR3 sequence (DNA): TGTGCCAGCAGCCAATTCCTGGAGGGCGGCGGGGAGCTGTTTTTT.

This clone was seen once. The chain joins TRBV27 to TRBJ1-2; 10 bases align to TRBD1. Germline lookup yields CDR1 MNHEY and CDR2 SMNVEV (reference sequence). This CDR3 has 14 residues. V was pared by 6 bases and J by 5 bases, with 6 bases of the junction left unmatched. In DNA form, the CDR3 reads TGTGCCAGCAGAGAGACAGGGGGCGAGTATGGCTACACCTTC. It yields the protein CASRETGGEYGYTF.

This sequence joins TRBV2 and TRBJ1-2; 8 bases fit TRBD1. With V trimmed by 6 bases and J by 4 bases, 10 bases remained unmatched. Germline loops: CDR1 SNHLY, CDR2 FYNNEI. The CDR3 is 15 residues long. The CDR3 here is CASRWTGPSRYGYTF. The CDR3 coding sequence is TGTGCCAGCAGGTGGACAGGGCCAAGCCGCTATGGCTACACCTTC.

The chain joins TRBV12-3 or TRBV12-4 to TRBJ1-2; no clear D gene. V lost 1 base and J 4 bases, leaving 7 bases between the germline ends. The CDR3 covers 13 residues. CDR3 in amino acids: CASSLEAGYGYTF. The CDR3 DNA reads as TGTGCCAGCAGTTTAGAAGCAGGCTATGGCTACACCTTC.

The chain recombines TRBV25-1 with TRBJ2-5, with TRBD2 as a possible D gene (5 bases). Per the germline V gene, CDR1 is MGHDK and CDR2 is SYGVNS. V lost 0 bases to trimming and J lost 3 bases, with 14 bases between them. The CDR3 loop spans 16 amino acids. CDR3 coding DNA: TGTGCCAGCAGTGAATATGCAGGAGGCACGAAAGAGACCCAGTACTTC. This encodes CASSEYAGGTKETQYF.

The rearrangement links TRBV5-1 to TRBJ1-6, with a possible D match to TRBD1 (6 bases). V gave up 0 bases and J gave up 9 bases, with 16 bases separating them. CDR1 and CDR2 (germline): SGHRS, YFSETQ. The CDR3 totals 16 residues. CDR3: CASSLAVAGARSPLHF. The DNA for the CDR3 is TGCGCCAGCAGCTTGGCCGTGGCAGGGGCTCGTTCACCCCTCCACTTT. Drawing the rest from reference TRBV5-1 and TRBJ1-6, the complete variable domain is KAGVTQTPRYLIKTRGQQVTLSCSPISGHRSVSWYQQTPGQGLQFLFEYFSETQRNKGNFPGRFSGRQFSNSRSEMNVSTLELGDSALYLCASSLAVAGARSPLHFGNGTRLTVT.

V gene TRBV7-2 combines with J gene TRBJ1-2; D is possibly TRBD1 (6 bases). This CDR3 comprises 16 residues. The V end lost 2 bases, the J end lost 0 bases, and 13 bases lay between the germline ends. Per the germline V gene, CDR1 is SGHTA and CDR2 is FQGNSA. The CDR3 sequence: CASSLQIGQPNYGYTF. CDR3 DNA: TGTGCCAGCAGCTTACAGATAGGACAGCCTAACTATGGCTACACCTTC.

The table lists this clone with a count of one. This chain connects TRBV5-4 to TRBJ2-4; 12 bases agree with TRBD2. Unmatched junction bases numbered 2, after V lost 4 bases and J lost 6 bases. This CDR3 comprises 14 residues. Germline V gene lookup returns CDR1 SGHNT and CDR2 YYREEE (reference sequence). DNA of the CDR3: TGTGCCAGCAGCACGACTAGCGGGAGAAACATTCAGTACTTC. Its translation is CASSTTSGRNIQYF.

V usage is TRBV3-1 (or the pseudogene TRBV3-2) and J usage is TRBJ1-5; a possible D gene is TRBD1 (5 bases). Germline V CDR1 and CDR2: LGHDT, YNNKEL (reference sequence). The CDR3 extends over 16 amino acids. V was clipped by 3 bases and J by 1 base, with 13 bases between them. The CDR3 sequence is CASSQGGDWSNQPQHF. The CDR3 coding sequence is TGTGCCAGCAGCCAGGGAGGGGATTGGAGCAATCAGCCCCAGCATTTT.

The CDR3 region has the DNA TGTGCCAGCAGTTCCATAGCGGGACCTACCTACAATGAGCAGTTCTTC. It is translated as CASSSIAGPTYNEQFF. The chain uses TRBV11-2 and TRBJ2-1; 8 nucleotides line up with TRBD2. Trimming at V came to 6 bases and at J to 2 bases, leaving 9 bases not matched to a gene. This CDR3 has 16 residues. CDR1 SGHAT and CDR2 FQNNGV come from the germline V gene. The full variable domain, completed using reference TRBV11-2 and TRBJ2-1, is EAGVAQSPRYKIIEKRQSVAFWCNPISGHATLYWYQQILGQGPKLLIQFQNNGVVDDSQLPKDRFSAERLKGVDSTLKIQPAKLEDSAVYLCASSSIAGPTYNEQFFGPGTRLTVL.

The rearrangement uses TRBV24-1 and TRBJ2-3; 8 nucleotides line up with TRBD2. The germline V gene encodes CDR1 KGHDR and CDR2 SFDVKD. The CDR3 is 13 amino acids. J gave up 5 bases and V 10 bases, and 7 bases lay outside the gene matches. The CDR3 sequence: CATEAGVLDTQYF. The CDR3 coding sequence is TGTGCCACGGAAGCGGGAGTGTTAGATACGCAGTATTTT.

This clone was recorded once. The chain couples TRBV19 to TRBJ2-5; TRBD1 is a possible D gene (6 bases). Trimming took 8 bases from V and 7 from J, leaving 23 bases between them. The CDR3 extends over 15 amino acids. Germline CDR1 reads LNHDA; CDR2 reads SQIVND (reference sequence). Here the CDR3 reads CASSIQGPADATQYF. As DNA, the CDR3 is TGTGCCAGTTCGATACAGGGACCTGCGGACGCGACCCAGTACTTC.

With respect to this clone: This same CDR3 is encoded by further DNA sequences in the sample. The chain joins TRBV12-3 or TRBV12-4 to TRBJ2-7, with D unclear. The CDR3 runs 11 residues. Trimming removed 4 bases at V and 2 bases at J, with 3 bases between. The CDR3 DNA reads as TGTGCCAGCAGTTCGGCCTACGAGCAGTACTTC. This gives the protein CASSSAYEQYF.

The chain carries TRBV7-9 and TRBJ2-7; 9 bases match TRBD1. The CDR3 covers 14 residues. Germline V gives CDR1 SEHNR, CDR2 FQNEAQ (reference sequence). V lost 3 bases to trimming and J lost 4 bases; unmatched junction nucleotides: 4. CDR3 protein: CASSFDRGGYEQYF. The CDR3 region has the DNA TGTGCCAGCAGCTTCGACAGGGGGGGATACGAGCAGTACTTC.

V is TRBV24-1 and J is TRBJ2-2; tentatively, D is TRBD1 (6 bases). Germline V CDR1 and CDR2: KGHDR, SFDVKD. V was shortened by 6 bases and J by 7 bases, with 14 bases between the two germline ends. The length of the CDR3 is 14 residues. The CDR3 reads CATSHRASIGELFF. CDR3 nucleotide sequence: TGTGCCACCAGTCACAGGGCGAGCATCGGGGAGCTGTTTTTT.